A selection of T cell receptor beta chains follows, all from one sample in a study of control samples from healthy donors and cancer patients. Data came from immunoSEQ multiplex PCR; TCRdb stores just in-frame clones and leaves some out. The data contain some 97,000 clones, less than 90% of them singletons. Sequencing was performed on blood. These receptors were taken from a woman aged 50 to 60 in good health. The CDR3 runs from the conserved cysteine through the conserved F or W. Fields, in order: CDR3 DNA, CDR3 protein, D gene, V gene, clone size, J gene. A D gene is named only where the DNA matches it firmly. Size is omitted from some rows. Given values are once, few, many or a class for expanded clones.

CDR3nt: TGTGCTGTTGAGGGCTCTAACTATGGCTACACCTTC
CDR3aa: CAVEGSNYGYTF
d_gene: NA
v_gene: TRBV10-3
abundance: NA
j_gene: TRBJ1-2

CDR3nt: TGTGCCAGCAGTTACCAACAGGGGGCAAGAGATACGCAGTATTTT
CDR3aa: CASSYQQGARDTQYF
d_gene: TRBD1
v_gene: TRBV6-2/TRBV6-3
abundance: NA
j_gene: TRBJ2-3

CDR3nt: TGCGCCAGCAGCCCTGGCGGGAATGGCTACACCTTC
CDR3aa: CASSPGGNGYTF
d_gene: NA
v_gene: TRBV5-1
abundance: NA
j_gene: TRBJ1-2

CDR3nt: TGTGCCAGCACGGGTAGCGGTTCTAGCACAGATACGCAGTATTTT
CDR3aa: CASTGSGSSTDTQYF
d_gene: NA
v_gene: TRBV9
abundance: NA
j_gene: TRBJ2-3

CDR3nt: TGCGCCAGCAGCGCGGGGGGGAGGGCTGCCCAAGAGACCCAGTACTTC
CDR3aa: CASSAGGRAAQETQYF
d_gene: TRBD2
v_gene: TRBV9
abundance: once
j_gene: TRBJ2-5

CDR3nt: TGTGCCAGCAGCCAAGTTTACGGGACGGGAGGCACAGATACGCAGTATTTT
CDR3aa: CASSQVYGTGGTDTQYF
d_gene: NA
v_gene: TRBV3-1/TRBV3-2
abundance: once
j_gene: TRBJ2-3

CDR3nt: TGTGCCAGCAGCAGTACCTTATCCACAGATACGCAGTATTTT
CDR3aa: CASSSTLSTDTQYF
d_gene: NA
v_gene: TRBV6-2/TRBV6-3
abundance: NA
j_gene: TRBJ2-3

CDR3nt: TGTGCCAGCCGACGAGGGAACACCTACGAGCAGTACTTC
CDR3aa: CASRRGNTYEQYF
d_gene: NA
v_gene: TRBV27
abundance: NA
j_gene: TRBJ2-7

CDR3nt: TGTGCCAGCAGTTTATTCTGGGGGGGAACAGCTAACTATGGCTACACCTTC
CDR3aa: CASSLFWGGTANYGYTF
d_gene: NA
v_gene: TRBV27
abundance: NA
j_gene: TRBJ1-2

CDR3nt: TGTGCCTGGAGTGTAGGGTATATTCAGCCCCAGCATTTT
CDR3aa: CAWSVGYIQPQHF
d_gene: NA
v_gene: TRBV30
abundance: NA
j_gene: TRBJ1-5

CDR3nt: TGTGCCAGCAAAGGGACTAGCGCCACCGGGGAGCTGTTTTTT
CDR3aa: CASKGTSATGELFF
d_gene: TRBD2
v_gene: TRBV6-5
abundance: NA
j_gene: TRBJ2-2

CDR3nt: TGTGCCTGGGATCCGGGGTATTATTCACCCCTCCACTTT
CDR3aa: CAWDPGYYSPLHF
d_gene: NA
v_gene: TRBV30
abundance: once
j_gene: TRBJ1-6

CDR3nt: TGCAGGGCAGCTAATTGGAATGAGCAGTTCTTC
CDR3aa: CRAANWNEQFF
d_gene: NA
v_gene: TRBV20-1
abundance: NA
j_gene: TRBJ2-1

CDR3nt: TGTGCCAGTAGCCCGGACAGGGGGACTGGCTACACCTTC
CDR3aa: CASSPDRGTGYTF
d_gene: TRBD1
v_gene: TRBV19
abundance: NA
j_gene: TRBJ1-2

CDR3nt: TGTGCCACGAGCGGAGGGGGTTACGAGCAGTACTTC
CDR3aa: CATSGGGYEQYF
d_gene: NA
v_gene: TRBV19
abundance: NA
j_gene: TRBJ2-7

CDR3nt: TGTGCCATCCAGGAGACAGGCCGGCAAGACTACACCTTC
CDR3aa: CAIQETGRQDYTF
d_gene: NA
v_gene: TRBV10-3
abundance: once
j_gene: TRBJ1-2

CDR3nt: TGTGCCAGCAAGGGGACTACCTTGGGGGGTGAGCAGTTCTTC
CDR3aa: CASKGTTLGGEQFF
d_gene: TRBD2
v_gene: TRBV6-5
abundance: NA
j_gene: TRBJ2-1

CDR3nt: TGTGCCAGCAGCCAAGATCCGGCCCTGCGCTCCTACGAGCAGTACTTC
CDR3aa: CASSQDPALRSYEQYF
d_gene: NA
v_gene: TRBV4-2
abundance: NA
j_gene: TRBJ2-7

CDR3nt: TGTGCCAGCGGGGGGGGACAATCACTGAGAAACACCATATATTTT
CDR3aa: CASGGGQSLRNTIYF
d_gene: NA
v_gene: TRBV6-4
abundance: NA
j_gene: TRBJ1-3

CDR3nt: TGTGCCAGCAGACTCGGGGGGACTGAAGCTTTCTTT
CDR3aa: CASRLGGTEAFF
d_gene: NA
v_gene: TRBV12-3/TRBV12-4
abundance: NA
j_gene: TRBJ1-1

CDR3nt: TGCGCCAGCAGCCAAGTCGTGGCCGCCGTTTGGTCAGATACGCAGTATTTT
CDR3aa: CASSQVVAAVWSDTQYF
d_gene: NA
v_gene: TRBV4-3
abundance: NA
j_gene: TRBJ2-3

CDR3nt: TGTGCCAGCAGCTTAATGGCTAGCGGGAGTTCTTACAATGAGCAGTTCTTC
CDR3aa: CASSLMASGSSYNEQFF
d_gene: TRBD2
v_gene: TRBV7-3
abundance: NA
j_gene: TRBJ2-1

CDR3nt: TGCGCCAGCAGCCAAGATTCCCCACTAGCGGGGGGGCCAGAGACCCAGTACTTC
CDR3aa: CASSQDSPLAGGPETQYF
d_gene: TRBD2
v_gene: TRBV4-1
abundance: NA
j_gene: TRBJ2-5

CDR3nt: TGTGCCAGCAGTGACCAGGACAGGGTCGCCTACGAGCAGTACTTC
CDR3aa: CASSDQDRVAYEQYF
d_gene: TRBD1
v_gene: TRBV6-1
abundance: NA
j_gene: TRBJ2-7

CDR3nt: TGTGCCAGCAGCGTCCAGGGTAATGAGCAGTTCTTC
CDR3aa: CASSVQGNEQFF
d_gene: NA
v_gene: TRBV9
abundance: NA
j_gene: TRBJ2-1

CDR3nt: TGTGCCAGCAGCCTTAGCGCGTACACCTCTAGCACAGATACGCAGTATTTT
CDR3aa: CASSLSAYTSSTDTQYF
d_gene: NA
v_gene: TRBV9
abundance: NA
j_gene: TRBJ2-3

CDR3nt: TGTGCCAGCAGCGTAAAGGCGACTAGCGGCTACAATGAGCAGTTCTTC
CDR3aa: CASSVKATSGYNEQFF
d_gene: TRBD2
v_gene: TRBV9
abundance: NA
j_gene: TRBJ2-1

CDR3nt: TGTGCCAGCAGCACCGGGGGCTATGGCTACACCTTC
CDR3aa: CASSTGGYGYTF
d_gene: NA
v_gene: TRBV5-6
abundance: NA
j_gene: TRBJ1-2

CDR3nt: TGTGCCAGTAGTATATTTCGCGGGGCGCCGCAAGAGACCCAGTACTTC
CDR3aa: CASSIFRGAPQETQYF
d_gene: NA
v_gene: TRBV19
abundance: NA
j_gene: TRBJ2-5

CDR3nt: TGCGCCAGCAGTACGGGGGGGCCCACAGATACGCAGTATTTT
CDR3aa: CASSTGGPTDTQYF
d_gene: TRBD2
v_gene: TRBV5-1
abundance: few
j_gene: TRBJ2-3

CDR3nt: TGTGCCAGCAGCTTTTTTCCGACAGGGGCTGGAAACACCATATATTTT
CDR3aa: CASSFFPTGAGNTIYF
d_gene: TRBD1
v_gene: TRBV5-6
abundance: NA
j_gene: TRBJ1-3

CDR3nt: TGTGCCAGTAGGCCGACTGTGGGAGATACGCAGTATTTT
CDR3aa: CASRPTVGDTQYF
d_gene: NA
v_gene: TRBV2
abundance: NA
j_gene: TRBJ2-3

CDR3nt: TGTGCCAGCAGCGGAGGCCCATATCTAGGTCTCCTAAGGGAGCTGTTTTTT
CDR3aa: CASSGGPYLGLLRELFF
d_gene: NA
v_gene: TRBV9
abundance: few
j_gene: TRBJ2-2

CDR3nt: TGTGCCAGCAGTTTACGCGGCGGACAGGGGAAAGGAACAGATACGCAGTATTTT
CDR3aa: CASSLRGGQGKGTDTQYF
d_gene: TRBD1
v_gene: TRBV27
abundance: NA
j_gene: TRBJ2-3

CDR3nt: TGCGCCAGCAGCTTGGCCAGTGGACAGGGAAGCGGCTACACCTTC
CDR3aa: CASSLASGQGSGYTF
d_gene: TRBD1
v_gene: TRBV5-1
abundance: once
j_gene: TRBJ1-2

CDR3nt: TGTGCCAGCAGCCGTATAAATCCCCCGACGAGGAACACTGAAGCTTTCTTT
CDR3aa: CASSRINPPTRNTEAFF
d_gene: NA
v_gene: TRBV7-9
abundance: NA
j_gene: TRBJ1-1

CDR3nt: TGTGCCAGCAGCGTTGTGACAACGAACACTGAAGCTTTCTTT
CDR3aa: CASSVVTTNTEAFF
d_gene: NA
v_gene: TRBV9
abundance: NA
j_gene: TRBJ1-1

CDR3nt: TGTGCCAGTAGCCTCCGGGACAGGGGAGGGGTCCGCCAGCATTTT
CDR3aa: CASSLRDRGGVRQHF
d_gene: TRBD1
v_gene: TRBV19
abundance: NA
j_gene: TRBJ1-5

CDR3nt: TGTGCCAGCAGTTCAACTAGCGGGGTCACAGATACGCAGTATTTT
CDR3aa: CASSSTSGVTDTQYF
d_gene: TRBD2
v_gene: TRBV7-6
abundance: once
j_gene: TRBJ2-3

CDR3nt: TGTGCCAGCAGTCGCCCCGGGAGGGGCGTGAACACTGAAGCTTTCTTT
CDR3aa: CASSRPGRGVNTEAFF
d_gene: NA
v_gene: TRBV6-6
abundance: NA
j_gene: TRBJ1-1

CDR3nt: TGTGCCAGTAGTCCTACTGACAGGAGTAACTATGGCTACACCTTC
CDR3aa: CASSPTDRSNYGYTF
d_gene: NA
v_gene: TRBV19
abundance: NA
j_gene: TRBJ1-2

CDR3nt: TGTGCCAGCTCACCACAACGCGGCAATCAGCCCCAGCATTTT
CDR3aa: CASSPQRGNQPQHF
d_gene: NA
v_gene: TRBV18
abundance: NA
j_gene: TRBJ1-5

CDR3nt: TGTGCCAGCAGTTACGGCCTAACTAATGAAAAACTGTTTTTT
CDR3aa: CASSYGLTNEKLFF
d_gene: NA
v_gene: TRBV6-5
abundance: NA
j_gene: TRBJ1-4

CDR3nt: TGTGCCAGCAGTTACCATCCAGGGGGCGGCACTGAAGCTTTCTTT
CDR3aa: CASSYHPGGGTEAFF
d_gene: TRBD1
v_gene: TRBV6-5
abundance: many
j_gene: TRBJ1-1